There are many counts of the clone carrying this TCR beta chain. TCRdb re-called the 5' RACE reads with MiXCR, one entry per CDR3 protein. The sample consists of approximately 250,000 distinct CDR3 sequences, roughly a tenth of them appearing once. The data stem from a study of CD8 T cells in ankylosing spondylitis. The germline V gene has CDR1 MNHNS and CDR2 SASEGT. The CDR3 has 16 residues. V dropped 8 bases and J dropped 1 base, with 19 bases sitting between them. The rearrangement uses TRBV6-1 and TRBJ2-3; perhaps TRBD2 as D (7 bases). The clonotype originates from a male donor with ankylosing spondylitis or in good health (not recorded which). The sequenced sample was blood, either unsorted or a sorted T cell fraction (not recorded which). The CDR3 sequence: CASQAGAGMGTDTQYF. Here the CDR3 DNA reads TGTGCCAGCCAGGCGGGGGCGGGAATGGGCACAGATACGCAGTATTTT.